This T cell receptor (beta chain) was recorded in a study of beta chain features in type 1 diabetes. Findings and caveats of the study: Shorter TCRB CDR3s, moderately but significantly so, were found in Type 1 diabetes patients in all four CD4+ subsets.

As for this clone: Its target is unknown.

With 7 bases clipped from V and 1 base from J, the junction kept 6 bases outside the gene matches. This CDR3 spans 15 amino acids. The germline gives CDR1 SGHNT, CDR2 YYREEE (reference sequence). Expressed TCRB transcripts were sequenced because the entire RNA isolate underwent reverse transcription. Average reads for naive, central memory and regulatory T cell samples were several million. The protocol was immunoSEQ multiplex PCR, while the TCRdb copy is restricted to in-frame clones and leaves out a portion. Among 300,000 to 350,000 clones listed, around an eighth were seen once. This TCR came from a woman younger than 30 with type 1 diabetes. Sequences were obtained from naive CD4+ T cells from blood. This rearrangement joins TRBV5-4 to TRBJ2-3; TRBD1 aligns across 10 bases. CDR3 protein: CASGTGAFGTDTQYF. Written as DNA, the CDR3 is TGTGCCAGCGGGACAGGGGCTTTTGGCACAGATACGCAGTATTTT.